This T cell receptor beta chain emerged from a study of T cells after yellow fever vaccination. Study-wide context: SMART-Seq v4 Ultra Low Input prepared the low-cell-number fractions.

It was through 5'RACE template switching that TCR cDNA was made, with a universal primer site and UMIs added. TCRdb recomputed calls from the 5' RACE reads with MiXCR, one row per CDR3 protein. The sample yields 320,000 or so distinct CDR3 sequences, roughly 8.6% seen once. V was cut by 2 bases and J by 0 bases, with 6 bases left in between. Germline V gene lookup returns CDR1 MGHRA and CDR2 YSYEKL. The CDR3 length is 14 residues. Study-level findings and limits: Relatively few clonotypes were ones that appeared in both CD4 and CD8 compartments. After the booster, approximately 96% of CD4 and 88% of CD8 primary-response clones were re-detected.

As concerns this clonotype: The antigen remains unidentified.

The J gene is TRBJ2-3, the V gene TRBV4-1; D is unresolved. This TCR was sampled from a man aged 18 to 29 who received the YFV17D yellow fever vaccine. The material sequenced was PBMCs, taken about 41 days after the first yellow fever vaccination. This chain's CDR3 is CASSQPDSTDTQYF. DNA of the CDR3: TGCGCCAGCAGCCAACCCGACAGCACAGATACGCAGTATTTT.